These 10 T cell receptor beta chains were sequenced from one sample in a study of blood T cells in healthy people across ages. A second PCR, run for roughly 7 to 11 cycles, used a sample-barcoded 5' primer plus a J-beta primer mix. Each CDR3 protein is one row after TCRdb ran MiXCR on the 5' RACE reads. The sample comprises around 1,500,000 distinct CDR3 sequences, roughly 45% of which are singletons, and approximately 7.9% rests with the top ten. The sequencing sample was made of blood. These receptor sequences come from a young woman in good health.

The chain combines TRBV4-1 with TRBJ2-5; 15 nucleotides line up with TRBD2. Germline V lookup: CDR1 MGHRA, CDR2 YSYEKL. The junction had 5 bases not matched to a gene; V was cut back by 4 bases and J by 2 bases. This CDR3 has 17 residues. This CDR3 is CASSPGTSGGPQETQYF. DNA of the CDR3: TGCGCCAGCAGCCCCGGGACTAGCGGGGGGCCTCAAGAGACCCAGTACTTC.

This chain joins TRBV10-3 and TRBJ1-1, with D hard to call. The CDR3 has 13 residues. Looked up from germline, CDR1 is ENHRY and CDR2 is SYGVKD. Trimming took 3 bases from V and 4 from J, leaving 9 bases between them. CDR3 bases: TGTGCCATCAGTGAAGGGTCGGGCACTGAAGCTTTCTTT. It yields the protein CAISEGSGTEAFF.

The rearrangement joins TRBV10-3 to TRBJ1-6; 7 bases line up with TRBD1. V lost 5 bases, J lost 7 bases, and 8 bases stayed unmatched. Germline values: CDR1 ENHRY, CDR2 SYGVKD. This CDR3 region has 15 residues. This CDR3 reads CAISSTGPINSPLHF. DNA for the CDR3: TGTGCCATCAGTTCGACAGGGCCTATAAATTCACCCCTCCACTTT.

V and J are TRBV9 and TRBJ2-3, with TRBD2 matching 13 bases. CDR1 and CDR2 from the germline V gene are SGDLS and YYNGEE. V lost 4 bases to trimming and J lost 3 bases; unmatched junction nucleotides: 5. The CDR3 covers 16 residues. The CDR3 protein is CASSNRLAGGTDTQYF. The CDR3 bases are TGTGCCAGCAGCAACCGACTAGCGGGAGGTACAGATACGCAGTATTTT.

The chain uses TRBV15 and TRBJ2-4; 9 bases match TRBD1. The J call may be faulty, since TRBJ2-7 better matches the DNA end. This CDR3 is built from 14 residues. The germline V gene encodes CDR1 LNHNV and CDR2 YYDKDF (reference sequence). This CDR3 reads CATSRPGQGNEQYF. CDR3 coding DNA: TGTGCCACCAGCAGGCCGGGACAGGGTAACGAGCAGTACTTC.

V is TRBV4-1 and J is TRBJ1-4; D may be TRBD1 (5 bases). This CDR3 comprises 16 residues. Trimming removed 4 bases from V and 4 bases from J, with 16 bases in between. Germline V gene data show CDR1 as MGHRA and CDR2 as YSYEKL. This CDR3 is CASSPWYGTDNEKLFF. The CDR3 coding sequence is TGCGCCAGCAGCCCCTGGTACGGGACTGATAATGAAAAACTGTTTTTT.

This clonotype has only one observation. As DNA, the CDR3 is TGTGCCAGCAGCCCCGACACCGTGCTTAAGTCACCCCTCCACTTT. The encoded protein is CASSPDTVLKSPLHF. The gene calls are TRBV3-1 and TRBJ1-6; D unclear. This CDR3 has 15 residues. Trimming stripped 4 bases from V and 10 bases from J, with 17 bases between. Germline V gene lookup returns CDR1 LGHDT and CDR2 YNNKEL (reference sequence).

V gene TRBV3-1 combines with J gene TRBJ2-3; no definite D call. The CDR3 is 15 residues long. Germline V CDR1 and CDR2: LGHDT, YNNKEL (reference sequence). V was pared by 0 bases and J by 2 bases, with 9 bases between. CDR3: CASSQEWRPTDTQYF. CDR3 DNA sequence: TGTGCCAGCAGCCAAGAGTGGCGCCCCACAGATACGCAGTATTTT.

This clonotype was detected a few times. CDR3 protein: CASIKHRDPRWTQYF. The CDR3, as DNA: TGTGCCAGCATCAAACACCGGGACCCGAGATGGACCCAGTACTTC. The chain has TRBV6-6 and TRBJ2-5; either TRBD1 or TRBD2 may supply D (5 bases each). V lost 7 bases and J lost 7, with 22 bases in between. The length of the CDR3 is 15 residues. CDR1 is MNHNY, CDR2 SVGAGI, per germline (reference sequence).

This clonotype was observed a handful of times. The chain recombines TRBV27 with TRBJ2-7; D not resolved. V was pared by 1 base and J by 2 bases, with 12 bases between. This CDR3 comprises 15 residues. The germline V gene has CDR1 MNHEY and CDR2 SMNVEV (reference sequence). The CDR3 reads CASSLWSFPTYEQYF. CDR3 sequence (DNA): TGTGCCAGCAGTTTATGGTCGTTTCCCACCTACGAGCAGTACTTC.